These 27 T cell receptor beta chains were all obtained from the same sample, sequenced in a study of T-cell reconstitution after alpha-beta-depleted transplantation in children (TCRdb year 2016). Library method: PCR. The sequencer was an Illumina HiSeq 2500. TCR libraries were prepared with molecular barcoding, using unique molecular identifiers to normalize TCRbeta repertoire quantification. The public reads were reprocessed in TCRdb via fastp at Q25 and MiXCR, keeping in-frame beta chains. Every distinct CDR3 protein forms one entry, paired with its most common genes and DNA. Recorded for this sample are about 360,000 distinct CDR3 sequences; about 14% of them occurred a single time. The ten largest clones represent about 4% of the sample. This sample comprised PBMCs, obtained from the stem cell graft. The source of these receptors is a human donor who donated a stem cell graft to a child with Fanconi anemia.

There are a few counts of this clonotype. The V and J genes are TRBV20-1 and TRBJ2-7; possibly TRBD1 or TRBD2 for D (5 bases each). The CDR3 has 13 amino acids. CDR1 DFQATT and CDR2 SNEGSKA come from the germline V gene (reference sequence). V lost 1 base and J 0 bases, leaving 7 bases between the germline ends. Here the CDR3 reads CSARGDASYEQYV. CDR3 DNA sequence: TGCAGTGCTAGAGGGGACGCCTCCTACGAGCAGTACGTC.

The chain is built from TRBV5-6 and TRBJ1-2, with 7 positions matching TRBD1. CDR3 length: 13 amino acids. Trimming at V came to 1 base and at J to 8 bases, leaving 5 bases not matched to a gene. Germline CDR1 SGHDT, CDR2 YYEEEE. CDR3 amino acids: CASSLLTGFGYTF. The CDR3 DNA reads TGTGCCAGCAGCTTGTTGACAGGGTTCGGCTACACCTTC.

This clonotype was observed at least ten times. V is TRBV5-6 and J is TRBJ1-1; 7 bases fit TRBD1. V lost 5 bases and J lost 1; bases outside the gene matches: 8. This CDR3 is built from 15 residues. From germline, CDR1 is SGHDT and CDR2 YYEEEE. CDR3 DNA sequence: TGTGCCAGCAGTTTGACAGGGTGGGAGAACACTGAAGCTTTCTTT. It codes for CASSLTGWENTEAFF.

Worth noting for this clonotype: One junction end does not reproduce the germline sequence, and a read error may be involved. The rearrangement links TRBV5-6 to TRBJ1-2; 7 bases are shared with TRBD1. Germline lookup yields CDR1 SGHDT and CDR2 YYEEEE. This CDR3 region has 15 residues. CDR3 coding DNA: TGTGCCAGCAGGTTGGGACAGACGACTAACTATGGCTACACCTTC. It codes for CASRLGQTTNYGYTF. The variable domain in full, completed from reference TRBV5-6 and TRBJ1-2, reads DAGVTQSPTHLIKTRGQQVTLRCSPKSGHDTVSWYQQALGQGPQFIFQYYEEEERQRGNFPDRFSGHQFPNYSSELNVNALLLGDSALYLCASRLGQTTNYGYTFGSGTRLTVV.

This clonotype showed up many times. The chain combines TRBV5-1 with TRBJ2-7; D is uncertain. V lost 3 bases and J 3 bases, leaving 10 bases between the germline ends. In germline, CDR1 is SGHRS, CDR2 YFSETQ. The CDR3 runs to 13 residues. CDR3: CASSSDPSYEQYF. CDR3 bases: TGCGCCAGCAGCTCGGACCCAAGCTACGAGCAGTACTTC.

This sequence joins TRBV7-9 and TRBJ2-7, with D tentatively TRBD1 or TRBD2 (5 bases each). The V gene's germline CDR1 is SEHNR and CDR2 FQNEAQ (reference sequence). The CDR3 contains 14 residues. The V end was cut by 5 bases, the J end by 1 base, with 12 bases between. The DNA for the CDR3 is TGTGCCAGCAGCCCAGGGAGACCATCCTACGAGCAGTACTTC. Residues: CASSPGRPSYEQYF.

The chain is built from TRBV12-3 or TRBV12-4 and TRBJ2-1, with D hard to call. The CDR3 has 10 residues. The germline V and J ends were trimmed by 10 bases and 7 bases, with 8 bases remaining between them. CDR3 bases: TGTGCCACGGCTGTTAATGAGCAGTTCTTC. As protein: CATAVNEQFF.

The chain uses TRBV12-3 or TRBV12-4 and TRBJ2-1, with a tentative D call TRBD1 (6 bases). This CDR3 comprises 14 residues. V lost 6 bases to trimming and J lost 6 bases, with 15 bases between them. The CDR3 nucleotides are TGTGCCAGCAGCCCCCCAGGGGCCCTCAATGAGCAGTTCTTC. Its translation is CASSPPGALNEQFF.

This clonotype was counted at least ten times. J is TRBJ1-5 and V is TRBV20-1, with D uncertain. Germline V CDR1 and CDR2: DFQATT, SNEGSKA (reference sequence). The V end was cut by 3 bases, the J end by 5 bases, with 11 bases between. The length of the CDR3 is 13 residues. CDR3 sequence (DNA): TGCAGTGCTAGCTATAATTGGGATCAGCCCCAGCATTTT. Protein product: CSASYNWDQPQHF.

This clonotype was counted at least ten times. The genes are TRBV20-1 and TRBJ1-1; the D is unclear. Germline-derived CDR1 and CDR2 are DFQATT and SNEGSKA (reference sequence). V was shortened by 3 bases and J by 1 base, with 12 bases between the two germline ends. CDR3 length: 14 amino acids. DNA for the CDR3: TGCAGTGCTAGCCAGAGGATTGGGAACACTGAAGCTTTCTTT. Translating gives CSASQRIGNTEAFF.

This clonotype was observed a few times. The genes are TRBV14 and TRBJ2-2; the D is unclear. Germline lookup yields CDR1 SGHDN and CDR2 FVKESK. The ends were cut back, 1 base at V and 1 base at J, with 10 bases in the middle. The CDR3 spans 16 residues. CDR3 protein: CASSQVSPQNTGELFF. The CDR3 DNA reads as TGTGCCAGCAGCCAAGTATCGCCCCAGAACACCGGGGAGCTGTTTTTT.

As DNA, the CDR3 is TGCGCCAGCAGCGCCCAAGCGGGGGGTTCCTACGAGCAGTACTTC. Amino acids: CASSAQAGGSYEQYF. V is TRBV5-1 and J is TRBJ2-7; 9 bases align to TRBD2. The junction had 6 bases not matched to a gene; V was cut back by 4 bases and J by 1 base. The length of the CDR3 is 15 residues. In germline, CDR1 is SGHRS, CDR2 YFSETQ.

Only a few counts were recorded for this clonotype. The gene calls are TRBV9 and TRBJ1-1; D might be TRBD1 (5 bases). This CDR3 has 14 residues. V shed 1 base and J shed 3 bases, with 10 bases lying between them. The V gene's germline CDR1 is SGDLS and CDR2 YYNGEE. In nucleotides, the CDR3 is TGTGCCAGCAGCGTAACAGGTTCGTACACTGAAGCTTTCTTT. It specifies CASSVTGSYTEAFF.

This clonotype was seen repeatedly, ten times or more. The chain links TRBV5-1 to TRBJ2-3; D may be TRBD1 or TRBD2 (5 bases each). V was cut by 4 bases and J by 0 bases, with 12 bases left in between. There are 15 residues in the CDR3. Germline V lookup: CDR1 SGHRS, CDR2 YFSETQ. The CDR3 reads CASSRTGTSTDTQYF. CDR3 in DNA: TGCGCCAGCAGCCGGACGGGGACGAGCACAGATACGCAGTATTTT. Using reference TRBV5-1 and TRBJ2-3 for the parts outside the CDR3, the full variable domain is KAGVTQTPRYLIKTRGQQVTLSCSPISGHRSVSWYQQTPGQGLQFLFEYFSETQRNKGNFPGRFSGRQFSNSRSEMNVSTLELGDSALYLCASSRTGTSTDTQYFGPGTRLTVL.

In this sample, this clonotype turned up a few times. The gene calls are TRBV29-1 and TRBJ2-3, with 8 bases that match TRBD2. The CDR3 covers 15 residues. J was trimmed by 2 bases and V by 4 bases; bases with no gene match: 8. CDR1 is SQVTM, CDR2 ANQGSEA, per germline. CDR3 DNA: TGCAGCGTTGCCGGGTCTAGCGGGCCCACAGATACGCAGTATTTT. Translation gives CSVAGSSGPTDTQYF.

This clonotype was detected ten times or more. Here the CDR3 DNA reads TGTGCCAGCAGTCCTTCGGAGACCCAGTACTTC. Translated, it gives CASSPSETQYF. V gene TRBV6-2 or TRBV6-3 combines with J gene TRBJ2-5; D gene uncertain. The V end lost 5 bases, the J end lost 5 bases, and 6 bases lay between the germline ends. This CDR3 is built from 11 residues. Germline V gene sequence: CDR1 MNHEY, CDR2 SVGEGT.

In its sample, this clonotype was seen a few times. The chain employs TRBV20-1 and TRBJ2-7, with D tentatively TRBD1 or TRBD2 (5 bases each). This CDR3 has 15 residues. V lost 0 bases to trimming and J lost 1 base, with 13 bases between them. The germline gives CDR1 DFQATT, CDR2 SNEGSKA (reference sequence). The CDR3 is CSARDRQTGSYEQYF. Written as DNA, the CDR3 is TGCAGTGCTAGAGACCGACAGACGGGGTCCTACGAGCAGTACTTC.

This chain links TRBV7-9 with TRBJ1-2; D perhaps matches TRBD1 (6 bases). V was cut by 4 bases and J by 0 bases, with 12 bases left in between. Germline loops: CDR1 SEHNR, CDR2 FQNEAQ (reference sequence). The CDR3 covers 15 residues. The CDR3 reads CASSSQGLANYGYTF. CDR3 DNA: TGTGCCAGCAGCTCGCAGGGGTTGGCTAACTATGGCTACACCTTC. The whole variable domain, filled in from reference TRBV7-9 and TRBJ1-2, reads DTGVSQNPRHKITKRGQNVTFRCDPISEHNRLYWYRQTLGQGPEFLTYFQNEAQLEKSRLLSDRFSAERPKGSFSTLEIQRTEQGDSAMYLCASSSQGLANYGYTFGSGTRLTVV.

This clonotype has more than one count but fewer than ten. The V and J genes are TRBV12-3 or TRBV12-4 and TRBJ1-5, with D hard to call. CDR3 size: 12 residues. Trimming left V 3 bases short and J 6 bases short, with 6 bases between. The CDR3 loop reads CASSFQTQPQHF. CDR3 DNA: TGTGCCAGCAGTTTTCAGACTCAGCCCCAGCATTTT.

At least ten counts were recorded for this clonotype. This rearrangement joins TRBV12-3 or TRBV12-4 to TRBJ2-3; 7 bases agree with TRBD2. This CDR3 is built from 16 residues. With V trimmed by 5 bases and J by 1 base, 9 bases remained unmatched. The CDR3 protein is CASSPLGSGGTDTQYF. The DNA of the CDR3 is TGTGCCAGCAGTCCCTTGGGAAGCGGGGGCACAGATACGCAGTATTTT.

This clonotype has at least ten counts. The rearrangement uses TRBV12-3 or TRBV12-4 and TRBJ1-1; D is uncertain. CDR3 size: 14 residues. Trimming cost V 2 bases and J 5 bases, with 12 bases left between them. The CDR3 loop is CASSLWPEMTEAFF. CDR3 nucleotide sequence: TGTGCCAGCAGTTTATGGCCAGAGATGACTGAAGCTTTCTTT.

This clonotype was observed a handful of times. The V and J genes are TRBV20-1 and TRBJ1-2; D may be TRBD1 (5 bases). Germline assignment: CDR1 DFQATT and CDR2 SNEGSKA (reference sequence). The CDR3 runs 12 residues. V was cut by 6 bases and J by 8 bases, with 16 bases left in between. For the CDR3, the DNA is TGCAGTGCCGGGGCGGGGGAAGGCGGCTACACCTTC. Protein: CSAGAGEGGYTF.

The chain joins TRBV29-1 to TRBJ2-5; D is perhaps TRBD1 (6 bases). The germline CDR1 and CDR2 sequences are SQVTM and ANQGSEA. V dropped 6 bases and J dropped 4 bases, with 15 bases sitting between them. The CDR3 consists of 13 residues. The CDR3, as DNA: TGCAGCGTGGACCAGGCAGGGGTAGAGACCCAGTACTTC. Encoded protein: CSVDQAGVETQYF. The full variable domain, with the rest looked up from reference TRBV29-1 and TRBJ2-5, is SAVISQKPSRDICQRGTSLTIQCQVDSQVTMMFWYRQQPGQSLTLIATANQGSEATYESGFVIDKFPISRPNLTFSTLTVSNMSPEDSSIYLCSVDQAGVETQYFGPGTRLLVL.

This clonotype was seen ten or more times. The rearrangement links TRBV6-6 to TRBJ1-1; maybe TRBD1 (6 bases). Looked up from germline, CDR1 is MNHNY and CDR2 is SVGAGI (reference sequence). Trimming left V 7 bases short and J 10 bases short, with 13 bases between. The CDR3 sequence is 11 residues long. CDR3 protein: CASIRGRGAFF. DNA of the CDR3: TGTGCCAGCATCCGGGGGCGAGGAGCTTTCTTT.

This clonotype was found a few times. V gene TRBV2 combines with J gene TRBJ1-4; maybe TRBD1 (6 bases). CDR3 size: 13 residues. Germline CDR1 is SNHLY and CDR2 is FYNNEI. Trimming removed 6 bases at V and 4 bases at J, with 9 bases between. CDR3 amino acids: CASRRQDNEKLFF. CDR3 nucleotides: TGTGCCAGCAGAAGACAGGATAATGAAAAACTGTTTTTT.

The rearrangement joins TRBV5-1 to TRBJ2-1; the match to TRBD2 covers 10 bases. The CDR3 runs to 15 residues. Germline lookup yields CDR1 SGHRS and CDR2 YFSETQ. The V and J ends lost 5 bases and 6 bases, in that order; junction bases with no gene match: 8. The CDR3 loop is CASSFRSGGGNEQFF. As DNA, the CDR3 is TGCGCCAGCAGTTTCCGAAGCGGGGGGGGCAATGAGCAGTTCTTC.

The table lists this clonotype with many counts. This chain uses TRBV12-3 or TRBV12-4 with TRBJ2-1; the D gene is possibly TRBD2 (5 bases). This CDR3 has 14 amino acids. V gave up 10 bases and J gave up 4 bases, with 17 bases separating them. The CDR3 bases are TGTGCCACTACCCTGTCGAGCGGTTACAATGAGCAGTTCTTC. Residues: CATTLSSGYNEQFF.